One and the same sample provided the 19 T cell receptor beta chains below, sequenced in a study of blood T cell repertoires in COVID-19 (dated by TCRdb to 2018 to 2021). The library was made by the immunoSEQ multiplex PCR assay. Sourced from immuneACCESS, this table was stored by TCRdb with only in-frame sequences that have V and J called. A share of the clones is absent; for the studies checked, an unresolved V gene accounts for under half, and the remainder has no known explanation. In all, the sample holds approximately 270,000 clones, and 80% to 90% of those were seen once. In total, the top ten clones hold over 1.1% of the sample. Material for sequencing was peripheral blood. The receptors stem from a man older than 75 with acute or convalescent COVID-19.

The rearrangement links TRBV20-1 to TRBJ2-2; D is undetermined. CDR1 DFQATT and CDR2 SNEGSKA come from the germline V gene (reference sequence). Trimming removed 4 bases from V and 7 bases from J, with 7 bases in between. The CDR3 covers 11 residues. CDR3 in amino acids: CSATLSGELFF. DNA for the CDR3: TGCAGTGCTACCCTGAGCGGGGAGCTGTTTTTT.

The V call is TRBV29-1, the J call TRBJ1-3; D not resolved. There are 12 residues in the CDR3. Germline assignment: CDR1 SQVTM and CDR2 ANQGSEA. V lost 4 bases, J lost 0 bases, and 4 bases lay in between. CDR3 DNA: TGCAGCGTTGCAGGCTCTGGAAACACCATATATTTT. Protein product: CSVAGSGNTIYF.

The gene calls are TRBV19 and TRBJ2-6; 8 nucleotides align to TRBD2. Germline V lookup: CDR1 LNHDA, CDR2 SQIVND (reference sequence). Unmatched junction bases numbered 6, after V lost 4 bases and J lost 1 base. The CDR3 consists of 17 residues. CDR3 nucleotide sequence: TGTGCCAGTAGTAGGCGGGGGGAGACATCTGGGGCCAACGTCCTGACTTTC. It translates to CASSRRGETSGANVLTF.

This clone has a handful of counts. The rearrangement uses TRBV18 and TRBJ2-6, with unresolved D. Trimming took 1 base from V and 0 from J, leaving 10 bases between them. Germline V gene lookup returns CDR1 KGHSH and CDR2 LQKENI. This CDR3 spans 17 amino acids. The CDR3: CASSPRAAPSGANVLTF. For the CDR3, the DNA is TGTGCCAGCTCACCACGGGCCGCCCCCTCTGGGGCCAACGTCCTGACTTTC.

The gene calls are TRBV7-3 and TRBJ2-1; 12 positions match TRBD2. V shed 5 bases and J 9 bases; nucleotides not matched to a gene: 11. The CDR3 totals 16 residues. CDR1 and CDR2 from the germline V gene are SGHTA and FQGTGA. CDR3 in DNA: TGTGCCAGCAGCCCCCGTACTAGCGGGGGGACGACTGAGCAGTTCTTC. This codes for CASSPRTSGGTTEQFF. The entire variable domain, with the rest obtained from reference TRBV7-3 and TRBJ2-1, is as follows: GAGVSQTPSNKVTEKGKYVELRCDPISGHTALYWYRQSLGQGPEFLIYFQGTGAADDSGLPNDRFFAVRPEGSVSTLKIQRTERGDSAVYLCASSPRTSGGTTEQFFGPGTRLTVL.

The gene calls are TRBV25-1 and TRBJ2-5, with TRBD1 identical over 7 bases. Germline CDR1 and CDR2: MGHDK and SYGVNS. This CDR3 has 13 residues. The trim removed 10 bases at V and 4 bases at J, leaving 9 bases unmatched. This CDR3 is CATLDRWRETQYF. DNA of the CDR3: TGTGCCACCTTGGACAGGTGGAGAGAGACCCAGTACTTC.

The chain has TRBV24-1 and TRBJ1-5; TRBD1 might be the D (6 bases). Germline V CDR1 and CDR2: KGHDR, SFDVKD. V lost 4 bases, J lost 7 bases, and 16 bases lay in between. The CDR3 sequence is 15 residues long. The CDR3 nucleotides read TGTGCCACCAGTGAGCCAGGACAGTATAACCAGCCCCAGCATTTT. This gives the protein CATSEPGQYNQPQHF.

This clone was seen once. The rearrangement links TRBV27 to TRBJ2-3; D is unresolved. CDR3 size: 13 residues. In germline, CDR1 is MNHEY, CDR2 SMNVEV (reference sequence). With 5 bases removed from V and 0 bases from J, the gap between germline ends came to 6 bases. The DNA of the CDR3 is TGTGCCAGCAGTGCGGCTAGCACAGATACGCAGTATTTT. Protein: CASSAASTDTQYF.

The J gene is TRBJ2-2, the V gene TRBV27, with 7 bases lining up with TRBD1. The CDR3 runs 15 residues. Germline V lookup: CDR1 MNHEY, CDR2 SMNVEV (reference sequence). V lost 1 base, J lost 7 bases, and 6 bases stayed unmatched. This chain's CDR3 is CASSLLQGVNGELFF. CDR3 coding DNA: TGTGCCAGCAGTTTATTGCAGGGGGTAAACGGGGAGCTGTTTTTT.

This sequence joins TRBV5-8 and TRBJ1-2; D uncertain. The V end was cut by 4 bases, the J end by 2 bases, with 12 bases between. The CDR3 loop spans 14 amino acids. The germline V gene has CDR1 SGHTS and CDR2 YDEGEE. DNA of the CDR3: TGTGCCAGCAGCCAAAGGACGGGAAACTATGGCTACACCTTC. Its protein product is CASSQRTGNYGYTF. Variable domain in full (rest from reference TRBV5-8 and TRBJ1-2): EAGVTQSPTHLIKTRGQQATLRCSPISGHTSVYWYQQALGLGLQFLLWYDEGEERNRGNFPPRFSGRQFPNYSSELNVNALELEDSALYLCASSQRTGNYGYTFGSGTRLTVV.

The count of this clone is one. The chain joins TRBV3-1 (or the pseudogene TRBV3-2) to TRBJ1-2; 8 positions agree with TRBD1. This CDR3 comprises 15 residues. Looked up from germline, CDR1 is LGHDT and CDR2 is YNNKEL (reference sequence). Unmatched junction bases numbered 6, after V lost 5 bases and J lost 1 base. The CDR3 DNA is TGTGCCAGCAGCGCCCAGGGGGCCAATAACTATGGCTACACCTTC. This translates into CASSAQGANNYGYTF.

This clone was counted once. The genes are TRBV6-2 or TRBV6-3 and TRBJ2-3; 8 nucleotides line up with TRBD2. V lost 4 bases to trimming and J lost 1 base; unmatched junction nucleotides: 4. Germline loops: CDR1 MNHEY, CDR2 SVGEGT. This CDR3 is built from 15 residues. This chain's CDR3 is CASSSPAGGTDTQYF. The CDR3 DNA reads as TGTGCCAGCAGTTCGCCAGCGGGGGGCACAGATACGCAGTATTTT.

The genes are TRBV24-1 and TRBJ2-5; 9 bases fit TRBD1. V shed 3 bases, J shed 4 bases, and the junction held 17 bases outside the gene matches. CDR1 and CDR2 from the germline V gene are KGHDR and SFDVKD. CDR3 length: 19 amino acids. The CDR3 region has the DNA TGTGCCACCAGTGATCCAGGTGGGGACAGGGAGGTATTGCGAGAGACCCAGTACTTC. Translated: CATSDPGGDREVLRETQYF.

In DNA, the CDR3 is TGTGCCAGCAGTTTATCGGGGGCAGTCAATGAGCAGTTCTTC. Amino acids: CASSLSGAVNEQFF. The genes are TRBV27 and TRBJ2-1; D is possibly TRBD1 (6 bases). The CDR3 extends over 14 amino acids. The germline CDR1 and CDR2 sequences are MNHEY and SMNVEV (reference sequence). V was clipped by 0 bases and J by 6 bases, with 9 bases between them.

The chain carries TRBV19 and TRBJ2-3; TRBD1 is a possible D gene (5 bases). CDR3 length equals 15 residues. CDR1 is LNHDA, CDR2 SQIVND, per germline (reference sequence). The V gene lost 8 bases and the J gene lost 2 bases, with 17 bases spanning the gap. This CDR3 is CASQGTSLFTDTQYF. CDR3 DNA sequence: TGTGCCAGTCAGGGAACCTCTCTTTTCACAGATACGCAGTATTTT.

This chain connects TRBV19 to TRBJ2-1, with D perhaps TRBD1 (5 bases). CDR3 size: 14 residues. Trimming removed 0 bases from V and 7 bases from J, with 10 bases in between. Germline CDR1 is LNHDA and CDR2 is SQIVND (reference sequence). This CDR3 reads CASSIDGDRNEQFF. As DNA, the CDR3 is TGTGCCAGTAGTATAGATGGTGACAGAAATGAGCAGTTCTTC.

V usage is TRBV7-9 and J usage is TRBJ2-7; TRBD2 aligns across 10 bases. J lost 0 bases, V lost 4 bases, and 3 bases had no gene match. The CDR3 extends over 15 amino acids. Germline V gives CDR1 SEHNR, CDR2 FQNEAQ (reference sequence). CDR3 amino acids: CASSSGTSASYEQYF. DNA for the CDR3: TGTGCCAGCAGCTCCGGGACTAGCGCCTCCTACGAGCAGTACTTC. Looking up the rest from reference TRBV7-9 and TRBJ2-7 gives the full variable domain: DTGVSQNPRHKITKRGQNVTFRCDPISEHNRLYWYRQTLGQGPEFLTYFQNEAQLEKSRLLSDRFSAERPKGSFSTLEIQRTEQGDSAMYLCASSSGTSASYEQYFGPGTRLTVT.

The chain carries TRBV10-3 and TRBJ2-7; 7 bases align to TRBD1. Germline CDR1 and CDR2: ENHRY and SYGVKD. V shed 2 bases and J 2 bases; nucleotides not matched to a gene: 3. This CDR3 is built from 14 residues. This chain's CDR3 is CAISEDRAAYEQYF. CDR3 sequence (DNA): TGTGCCATCAGTGAGGACAGGGCTGCCTACGAGCAGTACTTC.

The rearrangement links TRBV12-2 to TRBJ1-1. TRBV12-2 is designated a pseudogene. The CDR3 sequence is 16 residues long. CDR3 nucleotides: TGTGCAAGTCGCTTATATACGGGTAGCCAGAGCACTGAAGCTTTCTTT. As protein: CASRLYTGSQSTEAFF.